The 12 T cell receptor beta chains below come from one sample, sequenced in a study of human T cells and chemical hapten exposure. TCRdb reprocessed the RACE reads with MiXCR, giving one entry per CDR3 protein. The sample has 65,000 to 85,000 distinct CDR3 sequences; approximately 10% are singletons. Time point meaning: patch test 1, 2 weeks after DPC sensitization. Specified treatment: therapeutic diphenylcyclopropenone sensitization with weekly scalp DPC. Sequencing was performed on whole blood, taken in connection with sensitization to the hapten diphenylcyclopropenone (DPC). The receptors were gathered from a woman in her 50s with alopecia areata. Some clones in this sample may be carry-over from other donors' samples.

In this sample, this clonotype turned up a few times. The V call is TRBV30, the J call TRBJ2-7; D gene unclear. Germline values: CDR1 GTSNPN, CDR2 SVGIG (reference sequence). V was cut by 3 bases and J by 2 bases, with 8 bases left in between. This CDR3 region has 12 residues. Here the CDR3 DNA reads TGTGCCTGGAGCCCTGTAGCCTACGAGCAGTACTTC. Its protein product is CAWSPVAYEQYF.

The rearrangement links TRBV6-5 to TRBJ2-2, with 10 nucleotides matching TRBD2. This CDR3 has 16 amino acids. Germline CDR1 MNHEY, CDR2 SVGAGI. Unmatched junction bases numbered 4, after V lost 0 bases and J lost 6 bases. The CDR3 sequence is CASSYSSGRIPGELFF. In nucleotides, the CDR3 is TGTGCCAGCAGTTACTCTAGCGGGAGGATCCCCGGGGAGCTGTTTTTT.

This clonotype has more than one count but fewer than ten. This chain's CDR3 is CASSGLAAYQETQYF. CDR3 nucleotide sequence: TGTGCCAGCAGCGGTCTGGCAGCCTACCAAGAGACCCAGTACTTC. The chain recombines TRBV9 with TRBJ2-5; D is ambiguous. The germline CDR1 and CDR2 sequences are SGDLS and YYNGEE. Between the trimmed V and J ends, which lost 3 bases and 0 bases, there was a span of 12 bases. The CDR3 runs to 15 residues.

This clonotype was counted ten times or more. The chain couples TRBV6-1 to TRBJ2-1; 10 nucleotides line up with TRBD2. From germline, CDR1 is MNHNS and CDR2 SASEGT. V lost 7 bases and J lost 7; bases outside the gene matches: 7. The CDR3 runs 14 residues. CDR3 protein: CASKSGLAVNEQFF. CDR3 sequence (DNA): TGTGCCAGCAAGTCTGGACTAGCGGTAAATGAGCAGTTCTTC.

The chain carries TRBV5-4 and TRBJ2-2; 11 bases line up with TRBD2. The germline CDR1 and CDR2 sequences are SGHNT and YYREEE (reference sequence). The length of the CDR3 is 16 residues. V dropped 0 bases and J dropped 2; count of bases not matched to a gene: 0. The CDR3 DNA follows: TGTGCCAGCAGCTTGGGACTAGCGGGAAACACCGGGGAGCTGTTTTTT. Encoded protein: CASSLGLAGNTGELFF.

This clonotype turned up a few times. The chain links TRBV6-4 to TRBJ2-1; D remains ambiguous. V was trimmed by 5 bases and J by 5 bases, leaving 7 bases between them. The CDR3 runs 12 residues. Germline assignment: CDR1 MRHNA and CDR2 SNTAGT. The CDR3 spells CASSRDNNEQFF. CDR3 coding DNA: TGTGCCAGCAGTCGAGACAACAATGAGCAGTTCTTC.

The chain carries TRBV18 and TRBJ2-1, with D possibly being TRBD2 (6 bases). Trimming stripped 3 bases from V and 4 bases from J, with 13 bases between. The CDR3 has 15 amino acids. In germline, CDR1 is KGHSH, CDR2 LQKENI. In DNA, the CDR3 is TGTGCCAGCTCACCCCGGGAGACCCTATACAATGAGCAGTTCTTC. This codes for CASSPRETLYNEQFF.

This clonotype was seen ten or more times. The V gene is TRBV27, the J gene TRBJ1-6; no definite D call. CDR1 is MNHEY and CDR2 is SMNVEV in the germline V gene (reference sequence). V was trimmed by 3 bases and J by 0 bases, leaving 12 bases between them. The length of the CDR3 is 17 residues. The CDR3 DNA reads TGTGCCAGCAGTTTCCTCGGGAGGAGCTCCTATAATTCACCCCTCCACTTT. Its translation is CASSFLGRSSYNSPLHF.

Only a few counts were recorded for this clonotype. V gene TRBV29-1 combines with J gene TRBJ1-1; no clear D gene. The CDR3 is 15 amino acids. Trimming left V 5 bases short and J 0 bases short, with 16 bases between. The V gene's germline CDR1 is SQVTM and CDR2 ANQGSEA. CDR3 region: CSVPHPNSMNTEAFF. CDR3 coding DNA: TGCAGCGTTCCGCACCCTAACAGCATGAACACTGAAGCTTTCTTT.

In its sample, this clonotype was seen a few times. The chain combines TRBV20-1 with TRBJ2-1; perhaps TRBD2 as D (5 bases). Germline V gene sequence: CDR1 DFQATT, CDR2 SNEGSKA (reference sequence). The CDR3 is made up of 15 amino acids. The V gene lost 0 bases and the J gene lost 5 bases, with 14 bases spanning the gap. In nucleotides, the CDR3 is TGCAGTGCTAGAGATCTAGCCCAGACCCACAATGAGCAGTTCTTC. Protein: CSARDLAQTHNEQFF.

V gene TRBV30 combines with J gene TRBJ2-7; 8 nucleotides match TRBD2. V lost 2 bases and J lost 9; bases outside the gene matches: 9. This CDR3 comprises 13 residues. Germline lookup yields CDR1 GTSNPN and CDR2 SVGIG (reference sequence). CDR3 DNA sequence: TGTGCCTGGAGTTTCGGGACTAGACGAGGGCAGTACTTC. This sequence encodes CAWSFGTRRGQYF.

This clonotype was seen only a few times. The rearrangement links TRBV6-6 to TRBJ1-1, with D maybe TRBD1 (6 bases). The CDR3 has 13 amino acids. CDR1 is MNHNY, CDR2 SVGAGI, per germline (reference sequence). The V end lost 5 bases, the J end lost 4 bases, and 11 bases lay between the germline ends. The CDR3 DNA sequence: TGTGCCAGCAGTCAGGGGCTCTTCACTGAAGCTTTCTTT. This encodes CASSQGLFTEAFF.